These 8 T cell receptor beta chains were sequenced from one sample in a study of T cells in Graves' hyperthyroidism and ophthalmopathy. The TCR beta CDR3 regions underwent amplification using RNA transcripts as the source. The HTBI primer set served for first-round RT-PCR of the TCR CDR3. Via MiXCR, TCRdb re-called the multiplex PCR reads, giving one row per CDR3 protein. The repertoire holds around 600,000 distinct CDR3 sequences, about 45% seen once, with about 7.2% in the top ten. Sequencing used peripheral blood or thyroid tissue (not recorded which). These receptors all come from an adult man with Graves' disease, either hyperthyroidism or ophthalmopathy (not recorded which).

This sequence joins TRBV12-3 or TRBV12-4 and TRBJ2-7; D may be TRBD1 (6 bases). CDR3 size: 13 residues. V lost 5 bases to trimming and J lost 8 bases, with 16 bases between them. In nucleotides, the CDR3 is TGTGCCAGCAGTCCAAAGGGGGTATTTCAGCAGTACTTC. Translating it yields CASSPKGVFQQYF.

This clonotype has a handful of counts. V and J are TRBV29-1 and TRBJ1-1, with D perhaps matching TRBD1 (6 bases). CDR3 length: 15 residues. Deletions cut 1 base from V and 4 bases from J, with 16 bases between. CDR1 and CDR2 from the germline V gene are SQVTM and ANQGSEA. CDR3 sequence: CSVEVPQQGSTEAFF. CDR3 bases: TGCAGCGTTGAAGTTCCCCAACAGGGCAGCACTGAAGCTTTCTTT.

At least ten counts were recorded for this clonotype. This chain joins TRBV20-1 and TRBJ1-5; a possible D gene is TRBD1 (5 bases). Germline V CDR1 and CDR2: DFQATT, SNEGSKA (reference sequence). The ends were cut back, 4 bases at V and 3 bases at J, with 7 bases in the middle. There are 12 residues in the CDR3. CDR3 nucleotide sequence: TGCAGTGCTACAGGGAACAATCAGCCCCAGCATTTT. This translates into CSATGNNQPQHF.

This clonotype showed up just a few times. V gene TRBV6-1 combines with J gene TRBJ1-4; D gene ambiguous. Germline V gene lookup returns CDR1 MNHNS and CDR2 SASEGT. V shed 4 bases and J shed 0 bases, with 6 bases lying between them. The CDR3 has 14 amino acids. The CDR3 DNA is TGTGCCAGCAGTGTAGAAGCAACTAATGAAAAACTGTTTTTT. Amino acids: CASSVEATNEKLFF.

The rearrangement uses TRBV29-1 and TRBJ2-7, with D tentatively TRBD1 (5 bases). The germline CDR1 and CDR2 sequences are SQVTM and ANQGSEA. The ends were cut back, 2 bases at V and 6 bases at J, with 8 bases in the middle. The CDR3 loop spans 11 amino acids. CDR3 sequence: CSVERGCEQYF. CDR3 DNA sequence: TGCAGCGTTGAAAGGGGCTGCGAGCAGTACTTC.

The chain joins TRBV10-3 to TRBJ1-2; possible D gene TRBD1, 5 bases. This CDR3 region has 14 residues. Germline V gene data show CDR1 as ENHRY and CDR2 as SYGVKD. Trimming removed 3 bases from V and 5 bases from J, with 13 bases in between. The CDR3 bases are TGTGCCATCAGTGACCCAGTGGCAGGGTATGGCTACACCTTC. It codes for CAISDPVAGYGYTF.

This chain uses TRBV2 with TRBJ1-4, with TRBD1 as a possible D gene (5 bases). Per the germline V gene, CDR1 is SNHLY and CDR2 is FYNNEI. V was shortened by 6 bases and J by 10 bases, with 12 bases between the two germline ends. The CDR3 consists of 12 residues. In DNA, the CDR3 is TGTGCCAGCAGGCGAGCGGGGGGAAAACTGTTTTTT. As protein: CASRRAGGKLFF.

This clonotype was counted only a few times. The CDR3, as DNA: TGTGCCAGCAGCCCTCCGGGACAGGGTTTGGGTTCGGTCTATGGCTACACCTTC. It yields the protein CASSPPGQGLGSVYGYTF. The chain is built from TRBV7-2 and TRBJ1-2, with TRBD1 matching over 9 bases. V lost 5 bases, J lost 4 bases, and 17 bases stayed unmatched. Germline CDR1 is SGHTA and CDR2 is FQGNSA. This CDR3 has 18 residues.